Listed below are T cell receptor beta chains from one sample, sequenced in a study of cytomegalovirus exposure and HLA in healthy donors. Measured with immunoSEQ multiplex PCR; TCRdb has only the in-frame clones, and not every one. The sample lists about 120,000 clones; about 8.6% were seen once. Sequencing was done on a sample of PBMCs. Every receptor here comes from a woman aged 40 to 50 in good health and CMV-seropositive. Both conserved end residues are part of each CDR3. Fields, in order: V gene, J gene, D gene, clone size, CDR3 protein, CDR3 DNA. The D gene is left open where the match is weak. The listing skips clone size in some rows; elsewhere it reads once, few, many or a size class.

V: TRBV30
J: TRBJ2-4
D: NA
size: few
CDR3: CAWSVGRANNIQYF
DNA: TGTGCCTGGAGTGTCGGCAGGGCAAACAACATTCAGTACTTC

V: TRBV18
J: TRBJ1-1
D: NA
size: few
CDR3: CASSHRELNTEAFF
DNA: TGTGCCAGCTCACACAGGGAGTTGAACACTGAAGCTTTCTTT

V: TRBV15
J: TRBJ2-3
D: NA
size: few
CDR3: CATSRVSPMGTDTQYF
DNA: TGTGCCACCAGCAGAGTTAGCCCCATGGGCACAGATACGCAGTATTTT

V: TRBV7-9
J: TRBJ2-1
D: NA
size: few
CDR3: CASSLGLAWNEQFF
DNA: TGTGCCAGCAGCTTGGGCCTAGCTTGGAATGAGCAGTTCTTC

V: TRBV29-1
J: TRBJ2-1
D: TRBD1
size: NA
CDR3: CSVEDFVQGANNEQFF
DNA: TGCAGCGTTGAAGATTTTGTACAGGGGGCGAATAATGAGCAGTTCTTC

V: TRBV25-1
J: TRBJ2-7
D: NA
size: NA
CDR3: CASSGTFRVYEQYF
DNA: TGTGCCAGCAGTGGGACATTTCGGGTCTACGAGCAGTACTTC

V: TRBV7-3
J: TRBJ2-3
D: NA
size: few
CDR3: CASSLLAGTDTQYF
DNA: TGTGCCAGCAGCTTACTGGCTGGCACAGATACGCAGTATTTT

V: TRBV28
J: TRBJ1-5
D: NA
size: NA
CDR3: CASSFTREGNQPQHF
DNA: TGTGCCAGCAGTTTCACCAGGGAGGGCAATCAGCCCCAGCATTTT

V: TRBV9
J: TRBJ2-7
D: NA
size: NA
CDR3: CASSVRPDTLDEQYF
DNA: TGTGCCAGCAGCGTAAGACCAGACACCCTTGACGAGCAGTACTTC

V: TRBV10-3
J: TRBJ2-1
D: TRBD1
size: few
CDR3: CAISAPQGTGNNEQFF
DNA: TGTGCCATCAGTGCTCCCCAAGGGACAGGGAACAATGAGCAGTTCTTC

V: TRBV6-1
J: TRBJ1-5
D: NA
size: many
CDR3: CASSEGRGEGQPQHF
DNA: TGTGCCAGCAGTGAAGGAAGAGGGGAGGGTCAGCCCCAGCATTTT

V: TRBV27
J: TRBJ1-4
D: NA
size: NA
CDR3: CASSLGPNLSDEKLFF
DNA: TGTGCCAGCAGTTTGGGGCCAAACCTCAGCGATGAAAAACTGTTTTTT

V: TRBV10-3
J: TRBJ2-7
D: NA
size: NA
CDR3: CAISGGQGMGYEQYF
DNA: TGTGCCATCAGTGGGGGCCAGGGAATGGGCTACGAGCAGTACTTC

V: TRBV7-2
J: TRBJ2-7
D: TRBD1
size: few
CDR3: CASSSDGTGIHEQYF
DNA: TGTGCCAGCAGCTCAGACGGGACAGGGATCCACGAGCAGTACTTC

V: TRBV2
J: TRBJ2-7
D: TRBD1
size: few
CDR3: CASSVTDQGAEQYF
DNA: TGTGCCAGCAGCGTTACTGACCAGGGGGCTGAGCAGTACTTC

V: TRBV7-3
J: TRBJ1-1
D: NA
size: NA
CDR3: CASSLGQTNTEAFF
DNA: TGTGCCAGCAGCTTAGGGCAGACGAACACTGAAGCTTTCTTT

V: TRBV10-2
J: TRBJ2-1
D: NA
size: few
CDR3: CASSARDFNEQFF
DNA: TGCGCCAGCAGTGCCAGGGATTTCAATGAGCAGTTCTTC

V: TRBV6-5
J: TRBJ1-1
D: TRBD1
size: NA
CDR3: CASSKWGQPGTEAFF
DNA: TGTGCCAGCAGCAAATGGGGACAGCCAGGCACTGAAGCTTTCTTT

V: TRBV19
J: TRBJ1-1
D: TRBD1
size: few
CDR3: CASSDRATEAFF
DNA: TGTGCCAGTAGTGACAGGGCCACTGAAGCTTTCTTT

V: TRBV7-4
J: TRBJ1-6
D: NA
size: NA
CDR3: CASSVNRALSYNSPLHF
DNA: TGTGCCAGCAGTGTGAACAGGGCCCTCTCCTATAATTCACCCCTCCACTTT

V: TRBV19
J: TRBJ2-4
D: TRBD1
size: NA
CDR3: CASSIPGTGRTGAKNIQYF
DNA: TGTGCCAGTAGTATACCCGGGACAGGGCGAACAGGGGCCAAAAACATTCAGTACTTC

V: TRBV6-6
J: TRBJ2-1
D: NA
size: NA
CDR3: CASSFTSHNEQFF
DNA: TGTGCCAGCAGTTTTACTAGCCACAATGAGCAGTTCTTC

V: TRBV2
J: TRBJ2-1
D: NA
size: few
CDR3: CASSVAPLHNEQFF
DNA: TGTGCCAGCAGTGTCGCGCCCCTCCACAATGAGCAGTTCTTC

V: TRBV4-1
J: TRBJ1-1
D: NA
size: NA
CDR3: CASSQPRGGWDTEAFF
DNA: TGCGCCAGCAGCCAACCCCGGGGGGGTTGGGACACTGAAGCTTTCTTT

V: TRBV29-1
J: TRBJ2-7
D: TRBD1
size: NA
CDR3: CSVVDRGRAYEQYF
DNA: TGCAGCGTTGTGGACAGGGGGCGCGCCTACGAGCAGTACTTC

V: TRBV7-7
J: TRBJ2-3
D: TRBD1
size: NA
CDR3: CASSPTGQGARSTDTQYF
DNA: TGTGCCAGCAGCCCGACGGGACAGGGGGCTCGTAGCACAGATACGCAGTATTTT

V: TRBV6-4
J: TRBJ1-2
D: NA
size: few
CDR3: CASSAGFEPNYGYTF
DNA: TGTGCCAGCAGTGCAGGGTTTGAGCCTAACTATGGCTACACCTTC

V: TRBV11-2
J: TRBJ2-1
D: TRBD2
size: NA
CDR3: CASLAGSSYNEQFF
DNA: TGTGCCAGCTTAGCGGGGAGCTCCTACAATGAGCAGTTCTTC

V: TRBV5-4
J: TRBJ2-1
D: NA
size: many
CDR3: CASSRFRGKDNEQFF
DNA: TGTGCCAGCAGCCGATTTAGGGGCAAGGACAATGAGCAGTTCTTC

V: TRBV19
J: TRBJ1-5
D: NA
size: NA
CDR3: CASSIALGSNQPQHF
DNA: TGTGCCAGTAGTATTGCCCTAGGAAGCAATCAGCCCCAGCATTTT

V: TRBV14
J: TRBJ1-4
D: NA
size: NA
CDR3: CASSQSTTIEKLFF
DNA: TGTGCCAGCAGCCAAAGTACTACGATTGAAAAACTGTTTTTT

V: TRBV25-1
J: TRBJ1-1
D: NA
size: NA
CDR3: CASYDKTEAFF
DNA: TGTGCCAGCTATGACAAAACTGAAGCTTTCTTT

V: TRBV11-2
J: TRBJ1-1
D: NA
size: few
CDR3: CASSPRQTLTEAFF
DNA: TGTGCCAGCAGCCCTCGACAGACCCTCACTGAAGCTTTCTTT

V: TRBV11-2
J: TRBJ2-1
D: NA
size: few
CDR3: CASSSLGGPSYNEQFF
DNA: TGTGCCAGCAGCTCTTTAGGGGGACCATCCTACAATGAGCAGTTCTTC

V: TRBV15
J: TRBJ2-7
D: NA
size: NA
CDR3: CATSRLGYEQYF
DNA: TGTGCCACCAGCAGACTAGGCTACGAGCAGTACTTC

V: TRBV6-4
J: TRBJ2-3
D: NA
size: NA
CDR3: CASSDEPRDTQYF
DNA: TGTGCCAGCAGTGACGAGCCGAGGGATACGCAGTATTTT

V: TRBV5-1
J: TRBJ2-1
D: NA
size: NA
CDR3: CASSLRGDSYNEQFF
DNA: TGCGCCAGCAGCTTGCGGGGAGATTCCTACAATGAGCAGTTCTTC

V: TRBV30
J: TRBJ1-3
D: NA
size: NA
CDR3: CAWSPGDYSGNTIYF
DNA: TGTGCCTGGAGTCCGGGGGACTACTCTGGAAACACCATATATTTT

V: TRBV5-1
J: TRBJ2-3
D: TRBD2
size: NA
CDR3: CASSLGGLAADTQYF
DNA: TGCGCCAGCAGCTTGGGGGGACTAGCGGCAGATACGCAGTATTTT

V: TRBV7-8
J: TRBJ2-7
D: TRBD1
size: few
CDR3: CASSLFTGTGAYEQYF
DNA: TGTGCCAGCAGCCTATTCACCGGGACAGGGGCCTACGAGCAGTACTTC

V: TRBV7-3
J: TRBJ2-1
D: TRBD1
size: NA
CDR3: CASSTRDSSYNEQFF
DNA: TGTGCCAGCAGCACCCGGGACAGCTCCTACAATGAGCAGTTCTTC

V: TRBV6-5
J: TRBJ2-3
D: NA
size: few
CDR3: CASSSQNTDTQYF
DNA: TGTGCCAGCAGTTCCCAAAACACAGATACGCAGTATTTT

V: TRBV2
J: TRBJ1-2
D: TRBD1
size: NA
CDR3: CASSVRLRGHGYTF
DNA: TGTGCCAGCAGTGTTCGGCTCAGGGGGCATGGCTACACCTTC

V: TRBV19
J: TRBJ2-5
D: TRBD1
size: NA
CDR3: CASSTHHRGRQETQYF
DNA: TGTGCCAGTAGTACCCACCACAGGGGGCGTCAAGAGACCCAGTACTTC

V: TRBV18
J: TRBJ1-2
D: NA
size: few
CDR3: CASSPSGDYGYTF
DNA: TGTGCCAGCTCACCCTCAGGGGACTATGGCTACACCTTC

V: TRBV5-5
J: TRBJ2-1
D: TRBD2
size: few
CDR3: CASSLGLSGGAYNEQFF
DNA: TGTGCCAGCAGCTTGGGACTAAGCGGGGGGGCATACAATGAGCAGTTCTTC

V: TRBV30
J: TRBJ2-3
D: TRBD1
size: few
CDR3: CAWERVLGTDKQYF
DNA: TGTGCCTGGGAGAGGGTGTTAGGGACAGATAAGCAGTATTTT

V: TRBV5-1
J: TRBJ1-1
D: TRBD1
size: few
CDR3: CASSLGGTGPEAFF
DNA: TGCGCCAGCAGCTTGGGGGGGACAGGGCCGGAAGCTTTCTTT

V: TRBV28
J: TRBJ1-1
D: TRBD1
size: few
CDR3: CASRSPGDRGDTEAFF
DNA: TGTGCCAGCAGATCTCCTGGGGACAGGGGAGACACTGAAGCTTTCTTT

V: TRBV6-6
J: TRBJ1-1
D: TRBD1
size: NA
CDR3: CASSGQGYTEAFF
DNA: TGTGCCAGCAGCGGACAGGGATACACTGAAGCTTTCTTT

V: TRBV7-3
J: TRBJ2-2
D: TRBD1
size: NA
CDR3: CASSQRQGGTGELFF
DNA: TGTGCCAGCAGCCAACGACAGGGTGGCACCGGGGAGCTGTTTTTT

V: TRBV7-9
J: TRBJ1-3
D: NA
size: NA
CDR3: CASSLGSGNTIYF
DNA: TGTGCCAGCAGCTTAGGGTCCGGGAACACCATATATTTT

V: TRBV5-1
J: TRBJ2-7
D: TRBD1
size: NA
CDR3: CASSLAGTVSYEQYF
DNA: TGCGCCAGCAGCTTGGCCGGGACAGTAAGTTACGAGCAGTACTTC

V: TRBV6-1
J: TRBJ1-3
D: TRBD1
size: few
CDR3: CASSPRRGQGNTIYF
DNA: TGTGCCAGCAGCCCCCGGAGGGGGCAAGGAAACACCATATATTTT

V: TRBV7-2
J: TRBJ1-2
D: TRBD1
size: NA
CDR3: CASSPRPGTGDGYTF
DNA: TGTGCCAGCAGCCCCCGTCCCGGGACAGGCGATGGCTACACCTTC

V: TRBV18
J: TRBJ1-3
D: TRBD1
size: NA
CDR3: CASSLGQGSGNTIYF
DNA: TGTGCCAGCTCCCTTGGACAGGGCTCTGGAAACACCATATATTTT

V: TRBV30
J: TRBJ1-2
D: NA
size: NA
CDR3: CAWSVEGEWDYGYTF
DNA: TGTGCCTGGAGTGTAGAAGGGGAATGGGACTATGGCTACACCTTC

V: TRBV7-6
J: TRBJ1-1
D: TRBD1
size: few
CDR3: CASSMGQMNTEAFF
DNA: TGTGCCAGCAGCATGGGACAGATGAACACTGAAGCTTTCTTT

V: TRBV6-1
J: TRBJ1-2
D: NA
size: few
CDR3: CASSERSYGYTF
DNA: TGTGCCAGCAGTGAAAGGAGCTATGGCTACACCTTC

V: TRBV5-4
J: TRBJ1-1
D: TRBD1
size: NA
CDR3: CASSTSDRPAAFF
DNA: TGTGCCAGCAGCACCTCGGACAGGCCCGCAGCTTTCTTT